The sequence of this TCR beta chain was determined in a study of shared clonotypes between healthy human individuals. Study observations and caveats: Clonotype sharing across donors was expected to vary with sequencing depth.

As for this clone: Its antigen is not known.

The donors were all Caucasian adults (living in Nashville, Tennessee). In the original workflow: With immunoSEQ giving junction-only sequences and no quality scores, filtering differed. The table came from immunoSEQ multiplex PCR; TCRdb's copy has only in-frame clones and leaves some out. V, J and clone size are those of that table, while D and trimming were read from the DNA. Among roughly 1.5 million clones listed, 98% were seen once. The CDR3 sequence is 16 residues long. Per the germline V gene, CDR1 is WSHSY and CDR2 is SAAADI. V lost 10 bases, J lost 3 bases, and 24 bases lay in between. This clonotype originated in a man younger than 45 in good health. Sequencing was done on a sample of naive CD4+ T cells sorted from blood. Noted subset: CD45RA+ positively selected. This chain links TRBV10-2 with TRBJ1-1; no firm D call. This CDR3 is CATQRVWGNPDTEAFF. As DNA, the CDR3 is TGCGCCACCCAAAGGGTATGGGGAAATCCGGACACTGAAGCTTTCTTT.